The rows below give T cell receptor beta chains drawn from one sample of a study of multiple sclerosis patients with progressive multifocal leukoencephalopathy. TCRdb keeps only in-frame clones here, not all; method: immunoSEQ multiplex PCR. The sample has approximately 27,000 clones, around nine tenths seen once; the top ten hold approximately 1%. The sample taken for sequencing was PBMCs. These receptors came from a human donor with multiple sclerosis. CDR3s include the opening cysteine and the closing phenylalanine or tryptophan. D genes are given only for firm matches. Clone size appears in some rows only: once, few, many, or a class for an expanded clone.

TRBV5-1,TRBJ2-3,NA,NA,TGCGCCAGCAGCTTCCGAGGCGTCACCACAGATACGCAGTATTTT,CASSFRGVTTDTQYF
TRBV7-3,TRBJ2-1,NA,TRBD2,TGTGCCAGCAGCGAACTAGCGGCTGTCCACAATGAGCAGTTCTTC,CASSELAAVHNEQFF
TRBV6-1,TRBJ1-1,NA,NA,TGTGCCAGCAGTGAAGCGGGGGCTAACACTGAAGCTTTCTTT,CASSEAGANTEAFF
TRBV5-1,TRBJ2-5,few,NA,TGCGCCAGCAGCTTGGGGGGGTTCCAAGAGACCCAGTACTTC,CASSLGGFQETQYF
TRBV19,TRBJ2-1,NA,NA,TGTGCCAGTAGCCATGCCTCTTTTCTCGTGGGCAATGAGCAGTTCTTC,CASSHASFLVGNEQFF
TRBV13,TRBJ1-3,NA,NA,TGTGCCAGCAGCTTAGGGGCCGGACCTGGAAACACCATATATTTT,CASSLGAGPGNTIYF
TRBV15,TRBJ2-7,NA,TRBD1,TGTGCCACCAGCAGAGATGCACAGGGGGCCTACGAGCAGTACTTC,CATSRDAQGAYEQYF
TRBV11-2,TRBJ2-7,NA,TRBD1,TGTGCCAGCTGGGGACAGGAGAGACCCTACGAGCAGTACTTC,CASWGQERPYEQYF
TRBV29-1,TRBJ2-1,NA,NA,TGCAGCGTTGATAGGCAGGCCGCGTACAATGAGCAGTTCTTC,CSVDRQAAYNEQFF
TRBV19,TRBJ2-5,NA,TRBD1,TGTGCCAGTAGTATAACAGGGACAGGGGCAGGAGAGACCCAGTACTTC,CASSITGTGAGETQYF
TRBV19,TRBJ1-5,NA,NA,TGTGCCGGTAGTATACCCAGAACCAATCAGCCCCAGCATTTT,CAGSIPRTNQPQHF
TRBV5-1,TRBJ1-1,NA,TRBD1,TGCGCCAGCAGCACGGAACAGGGGCAGAACACTGAAGCTTTCTTT,CASSTEQGQNTEAFF
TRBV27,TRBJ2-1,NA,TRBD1,TGTGCCAGCAGTTACCAACTCCGGGACAGAGACAATGAGCAGTTCTTC,CASSYQLRDRDNEQFF
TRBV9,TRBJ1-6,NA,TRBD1,TGTGCCAGCAGCGTAGTAGGGACAGGGGACTCACCCCTCCACTTT,CASSVVGTGDSPLHF
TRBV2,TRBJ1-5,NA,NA,TGTGCCAGCAGTGAACGAATCAATCAGCCCCAGCATTTT,CASSERINQPQHF
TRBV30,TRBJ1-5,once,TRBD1,TGTGCCTGGAGACGGACAGGTACGGGGCAGCCCCAGCATTTT,CAWRRTGTGQPQHF
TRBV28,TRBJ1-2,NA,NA,TGTGCCAGCAGTAAAACAGACTATGGCTACACCTTC,CASSKTDYGYTF
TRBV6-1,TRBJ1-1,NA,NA,TGTGCCAGCAGTGTCCGACGGGACGGGGGGAACACTGAAGCTTTCTTT,CASSVRRDGGNTEAFF
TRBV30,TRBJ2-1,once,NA,TGTGCCTGGAGTGTAGGGGGTCGAACCTACAATGAGCAGTTCTTC,CAWSVGGRTYNEQFF
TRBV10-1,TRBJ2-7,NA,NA,TGCGCCAGCAGCTCTGGGTTCTACGAGCAGTACTTC,CASSSGFYEQYF
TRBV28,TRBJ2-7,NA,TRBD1,TGTGCCAGCAGTCAACTGACCGGGTCAGGGGGCTCCTACGAGCAGTACTTC,CASSQLTGSGGSYEQYF
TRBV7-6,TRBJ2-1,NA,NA,TGTGCCAGCAGCTTAGTTCTGAAGCGGACCTCCTACAATGAGCAGTTCTTC,CASSLVLKRTSYNEQFF
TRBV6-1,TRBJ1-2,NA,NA,TGTGCCAGCAGTGTTGGCGGGGGAGGCGATGGCTACACCTTC,CASSVGGGGDGYTF
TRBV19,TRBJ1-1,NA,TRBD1,TGTGCCAGTAGTATTACAGGGGGTATGAACACTGAAGCTTTCTTT,CASSITGGMNTEAFF
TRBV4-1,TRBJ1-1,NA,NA,TGCGCCAGCAGCCAAGGCCTGTCGGGGAGGACGGAAGCTTTCTTT,CASSQGLSGRTEAFF
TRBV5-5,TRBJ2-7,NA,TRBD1,TGTGCCAGCAGCACCGACAGGGGGCCTGTGTACGAGCAGTACTTC,CASSTDRGPVYEQYF
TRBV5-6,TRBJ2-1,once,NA,TGTGCCAGCAGCTCCTGGGGAGGAGAGGATGAGCAGTTCTTC,CASSSWGGEDEQFF
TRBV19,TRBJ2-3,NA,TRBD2,TGTGCCAGTAGTATTCGGGGGGGCACAGATACGCAGTATTTT,CASSIRGGTDTQYF
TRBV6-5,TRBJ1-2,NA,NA,TGTGCCAGCAGTTACCGGCAGGGATGGGCCAACTATGGCTACACCTTC,CASSYRQGWANYGYTF
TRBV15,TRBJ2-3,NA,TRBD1,TGTGCCACCAGCAGAGAAACAGGGGGCGCAGATACGCAGTATTTT,CATSRETGGADTQYF
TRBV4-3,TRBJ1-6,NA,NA,TGCGCCAGCAGCCAAGATCCCCGGTATTCACCCCTCCACTTT,CASSQDPRYSPLHF
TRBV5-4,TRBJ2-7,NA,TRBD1,TGTGCCAGCAGCTTTGGCCAGGACAGGGGGTTTCTCGAGCAGTACTTC,CASSFGQDRGFLEQYF
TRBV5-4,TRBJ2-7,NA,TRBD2,TGTGCCAGCAGCGAAGGGACCGGTGGGCTAGCGGGGTACGAGCAGTACTTC,CASSEGTGGLAGYEQYF
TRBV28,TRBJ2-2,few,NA,TGTGCCAGCAGTTTAGCGACAGGCGGAGAGAACACCGGGGAGCTGTTTTTT,CASSLATGGENTGELFF
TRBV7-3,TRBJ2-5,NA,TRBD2,TGTGCCAGCAGCCCGTCTCGGGGGGGACCTGAGACCCAGTACTTC,CASSPSRGGPETQYF
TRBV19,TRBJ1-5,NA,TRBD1,TGTGCCAGTAGTATTTTAAGGGGTCGGGACAGGGTGAGCAGCAATCAGCCCCAGCATTTT,CASSILRGRDRVSSNQPQHF
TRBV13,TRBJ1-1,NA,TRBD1,TGTGCCAGCAGCTTAGTAGGGACAGTGAACACTGAAGCTTTCTTT,CASSLVGTVNTEAFF
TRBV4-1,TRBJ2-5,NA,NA,TGCGCCAGCAGCGGAGCCGGGACGAGAGCGCGGCAAGAGACCCAGTACTTC,CASSGAGTRARQETQYF
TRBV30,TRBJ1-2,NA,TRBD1,TGTGCCTGGAGACGAGAAGGCGGGACAGTCTATGGCTACACCTTC,CAWRREGGTVYGYTF
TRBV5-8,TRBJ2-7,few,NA,TGTGCCAGCAGCCCCCCCGTTTGGCAGGCGAACGAGCAGTACTTC,CASSPPVWQANEQYF
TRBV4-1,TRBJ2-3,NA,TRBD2,TGCGCCAGCGGACTTGCGGGGGACTCCGGGGATACGCAGTATTTT,CASGLAGDSGDTQYF
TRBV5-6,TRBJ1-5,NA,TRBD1,TGTGCCAGCAGCAGTCGGACAGGGAGAGATCAGCCCCAGCATTTT,CASSSRTGRDQPQHF
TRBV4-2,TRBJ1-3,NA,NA,TGTGCCAGCAGCCAAGGGGACGGTGGAAACACCATATATTTT,CASSQGDGGNTIYF
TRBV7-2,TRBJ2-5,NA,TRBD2,TGTGCCAGCAGCTCGGGACTAGCGGTTACCCAGTACTTC,CASSSGLAVTQYF
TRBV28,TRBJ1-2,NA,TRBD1,TGTGCCAGCAGGGCAGGGGGTGGCTACACCTTC,CASRAGGGYTF
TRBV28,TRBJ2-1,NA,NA,TGTGCCAGTTGTCGGGTACTCTACAATGAGCAGTTCTTC,CASCRVLYNEQFF